This T cell receptor (beta chain) was found in a study of molecular identifiers for immune sequencing clone quantification (dated by TCRdb to the late 2010s). In terms of the full investigation: For a replicate experiment, the RNA from either 20,000 or 100,000 naive CD8 T cells was divided into five aliquots, and four of those aliquots went on to sequencing. The study was a methods study using CD8 T cells to benchmark molecular-identifier clustering-based TCR repertoire sequencing (MIDCIRS) and TCR RNA copy counting.

Spanning cysteine to phenylalanine, the CDR3 consists of 14 amino acids. Of the read, only the CDR3 DNA is kept; its 42 bases are in frame from base 1. CDR1 and CDR2 are drawn from the germline V gene (reference sequence): SEHNR, FQNEAQ. Preparation of the library involved PCR. The listed sequencing device is Illumina HiSeq 4000. Preparation of bulk TCR libraries followed a previously described approach, with the TCR primers listed in Table S5. Purification of total RNA was performed with the Qiagen AllPrep DNA/RNA kit. Reads from multiple sequencing runs of the same library were pooled before analysis. In the authors' own workflow: Only reads with exact TCR constant sequence were kept, trimmed to 150 nt, and grouped by their 12-nt molecular barcodes. Reads within each barcode group were sub-clustered using a 15% Levenshtein threshold, and quality-weighted consensus sequences were constructed for each RNA molecule. Non-functional sequences were filtered out, along with any lower-count sequence sitting one edit away from another sequence. Barcode sub-clusters with fewer than 20% of the maximum read count were removed, based on fitting two negative binomial distributions. TCRdb redid the processing of the public reads, applying fastp at Q25 and MiXCR, and retained in-frame beta chains. Rows with a matching CDR3 protein are joined into one entry that keeps the most common DNA and genes. The authors' filters were not applied to this entry. For this sample there are 350,000 or so distinct CDR3 sequences; around 21% appear just once. 0.75% to 0.85% of the sample is taken by the ten largest.

The paper's findings and limits, for the study overall: Modeling estimated 3 to 3.5 recovered TCR RNA copies per cell, compared with 8.5 to 10 by digital PCR, which implies roughly 27% capture efficiency. Clones above 20 RNA copies held over 97% of molecules in CMV-specific effector cells but under 1% in naive cells. The naive libraries included spiked-in Jurkat TCR RNA (roughly 9 copies' worth), and this RNA is not part of the donor repertoire. Without barcode sub-clustering, chimeric consensus sequences inflated TCR diversity; chimeras reached as high as 47%. The sizes of highly expanded clones could end up underestimated when identical TCR molecules share a barcode. Spiked-in Jurkat TCR RNA equal to a single cell's worth was reported to be detectable even within 1,100,000 naive CD8 T cells.

Points on this clonotype: No antigen is known for it. A much larger clone differs from this one at a single base, so this may be a read error.

Libraries of naive CD8 T cells were built from anywhere between about 19,000 and 1,100,000 sorted cells, with 10%, 30% or 50% of the purified RNA used. Naive CD8 T cells were FACS-sorted as CD8+CD4-CCR7+CD45RA+ on a BD FACSAria II into RLT Plus buffer. To test detection sensitivity, Jurkat RNA equivalent to nine to ten TCR copies was spiked into samples of about 19,000-1,000,000 naive CD8 T cells. Enrichment of CD8 T cells was done with RosetteSep CD8+ T Cell Enrichment Cocktail plus Ficoll-Paque, and ACK red cell lysis came afterward. The sequencing input was naive CD8+ T cells from blood, with Jurkat cell RNA spiked in. The cell subset or site label for this specimen denotes: FACS-sorted CD8+CD4-CCR7+CD45RA+ naive T cells. This sequence originates from a human donor in good health. Some libraries in this study had Jurkat cell RNA spiked in. Recombination linked TRBV7-9 to TRBJ2-7, with the D gene tentatively TRBD1 or TRBD2, based on 5 matching bases in each. The DNA sequence reads TGTGCCAGCAGCTTAGGGACGGGGCCCAACGAGCAGTGCTTC. The encoded protein is CASSLGTGPNEQCF.